This T cell receptor (beta chain) derives from a study of blood T cell repertoires in COVID-19. The CDR3 loop spans 17 amino acids. Trimming cost V 9 bases and J 4 bases; bases outside gene matches: 17. Germline assignment: CDR1 SNHLY and CDR2 FYNNEI. Data came from immunoSEQ multiplex PCR; TCRdb stores just in-frame clones and leaves some out. The table has around 100,000 clones, over 65% seen once. The chain joins TRBV2 to TRBJ2-3; 9 bases are a match to TRBD2. This clonotype originated in a woman aged 40 to 55 with acute or convalescent COVID-19. What was sequenced was peripheral blood. DNA of the CDR3: TGTGCCAGTTCATTTGGTGGGCGGGGGGGCAATGCAGATACGCAGTATTTT. Translated, it gives CASSFGGRGGNADTQYF.